The TCR beta chain under discussion was sequenced for a study of CD8+ T cells in alopecia areata. Study-level points and caveats: It was observed that many expanded lesional clones persisted in scalp and blood during tofacitinib. Among the cells sequenced in scalp samples are also the resident alphabeta T cells of normal skin.

Germline V CDR1 and CDR2: MGHDK, SYGVNS. The CDR3 totals 13 residues. V lost 5 bases and J 1 base, leaving 8 bases between the germline ends. Isolated RNA was reverse transcribed into cDNA used as the sequencing template. Sequencing used immunoSEQ multiplex PCR; TCRdb keeps in-frame clones, though not all of them. The data contain around 86,000 clones, about 70% of them singletons. About this clone: Its antigen is not known.

Treatment: oral pan-JAK inhibitor, 5-10 mg twice daily. The sequence came from a human donor with alopecia areata. The genes are TRBV25-1 and TRBJ1-1, with D uncertain. The sample in question was CD8+ T cells sorted from blood, obtained at approximately week 42, from a patient treated with tofacitinib. Written as DNA, the CDR3 is TGTGCCAGCAGTTCCCCAGGGAACACTGAAGCTTTCTTT. Amino acid sequence: CASSSPGNTEAFF. Using reference TRBV25-1 and TRBJ1-1 for the parts outside the CDR3, the full variable domain is EADIYQTPRYLVIGTGKKITLECSQTMGHDKMYWYQQDPGMELHLIHYSYGVNSTEKGDLSSESTVSRIRTEHFPLTLESARPSHTSQYLCASSSPGNTEAFFGQGTRLTVV.